The clone carrying this TCR beta chain was recorded many times. The target antigen is unknown. These data originate in a study of Graves' ophthalmopathy and Graves' hyperthyroidism. Study outcomes and limitations: Ophthalmopathy progression cases were predicted by the model with approximately 66% sensitivity and 72% to 80% specificity.

Germline CDR1 and CDR2: MNHNS and SASEGT. Unmatched junction bases numbered 6, after V lost 6 bases and J lost 8 bases. This CDR3 has 13 amino acids. RNA transcripts yielded amplified TCR beta CDR3 regions. Second-round multiplex PCR came after a first-round RT-PCR that employed HTBI primers. In TCRdb, the multiplex PCR reads were re-called with MiXCR into one record per CDR3 protein. The table has roughly 610,000 distinct CDR3 sequences, around a fifth seen once. Input material: peripheral blood. The chain is built from TRBV6-1 and TRBJ1-2, with 10 bases that match TRBD1. This TCR was recovered from a woman aged 18-29 years with stable Graves' hyperthyroidism. Some clones in this sample may be carry-over from other donors' samples. CDR3 bases: TGTGCCAGCAGGACAGGGGGCTTGCGGGGCTACACCTTC. Translated, it gives CASRTGGLRGYTF.